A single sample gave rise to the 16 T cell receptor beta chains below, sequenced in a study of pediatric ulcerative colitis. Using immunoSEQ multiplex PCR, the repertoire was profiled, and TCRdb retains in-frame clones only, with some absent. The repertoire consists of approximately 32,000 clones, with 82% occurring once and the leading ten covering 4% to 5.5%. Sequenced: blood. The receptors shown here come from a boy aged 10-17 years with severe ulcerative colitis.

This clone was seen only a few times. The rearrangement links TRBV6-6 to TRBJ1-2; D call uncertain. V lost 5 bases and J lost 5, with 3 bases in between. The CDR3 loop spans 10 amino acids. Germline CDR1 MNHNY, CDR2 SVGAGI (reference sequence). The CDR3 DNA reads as TGTGCCAGCAGTCTTTATGGCTACACCTTC. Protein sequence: CASSLYGYTF.

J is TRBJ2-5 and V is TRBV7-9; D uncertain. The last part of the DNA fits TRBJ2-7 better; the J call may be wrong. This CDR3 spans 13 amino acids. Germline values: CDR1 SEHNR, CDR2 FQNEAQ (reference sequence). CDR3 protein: CASSLGNSYEQYF. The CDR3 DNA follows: TGTGCCAGCAGCTTAGGCAACTCCTACGAGCAGTACTTC.

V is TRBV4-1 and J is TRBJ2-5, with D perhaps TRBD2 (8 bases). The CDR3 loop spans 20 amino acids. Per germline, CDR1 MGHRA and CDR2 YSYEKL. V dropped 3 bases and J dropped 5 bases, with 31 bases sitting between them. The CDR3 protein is CASSQAEPPEAAGGQETQYF. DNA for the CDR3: TGCGCCAGCAGCCAGGCTGAGCCCCCAGAGGCTGCGGGGGGACAGGAGACCCAGTACTTC.

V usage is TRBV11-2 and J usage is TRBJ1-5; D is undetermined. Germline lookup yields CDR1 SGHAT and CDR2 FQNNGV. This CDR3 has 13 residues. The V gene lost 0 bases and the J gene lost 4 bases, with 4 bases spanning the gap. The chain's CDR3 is CASSLDVNQPQHF. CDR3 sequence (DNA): TGTGCCAGCAGCTTAGATGTGAATCAGCCCCAGCATTTT.

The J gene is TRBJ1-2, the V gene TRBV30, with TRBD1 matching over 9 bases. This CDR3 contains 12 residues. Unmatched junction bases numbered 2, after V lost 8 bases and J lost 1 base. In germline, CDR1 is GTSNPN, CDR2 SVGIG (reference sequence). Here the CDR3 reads CAGTGFNYGYTF. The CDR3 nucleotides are TGTGCCGGGACAGGGTTTAACTATGGCTACACCTTC.

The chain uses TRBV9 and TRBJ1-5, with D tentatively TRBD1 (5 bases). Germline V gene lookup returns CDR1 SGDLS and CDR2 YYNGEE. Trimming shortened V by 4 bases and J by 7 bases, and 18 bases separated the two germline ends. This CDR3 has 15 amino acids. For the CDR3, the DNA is TGTGCCAGCAGCCTGGGTGGGGGTGACAGCCAGCCCCAGCATTTT. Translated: CASSLGGGDSQPQHF. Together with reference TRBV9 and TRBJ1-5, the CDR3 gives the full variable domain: DSGVTQTPKHLITATGQRVTLRCSPRSGDLSVYWYQQSLDQGLQFLIQYYNGEERAKGNILERFSAQQFPDLHSELNLSSLELGDSALYFCASSLGGGDSQPQHFGDGTRLSIL.

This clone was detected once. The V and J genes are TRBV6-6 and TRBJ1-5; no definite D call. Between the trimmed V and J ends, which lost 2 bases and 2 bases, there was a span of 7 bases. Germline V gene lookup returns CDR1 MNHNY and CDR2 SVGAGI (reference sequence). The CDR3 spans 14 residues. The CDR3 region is CASSYGGRNQPQHF. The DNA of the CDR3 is TGTGCCAGCAGTTACGGTGGGCGCAATCAGCCCCAGCATTTT.

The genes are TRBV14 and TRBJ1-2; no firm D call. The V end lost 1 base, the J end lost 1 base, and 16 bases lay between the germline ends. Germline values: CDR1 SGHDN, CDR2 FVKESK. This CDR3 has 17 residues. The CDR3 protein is CASSQGGISLFNYGYTF. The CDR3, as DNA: TGTGCCAGCAGCCAAGGAGGAATAAGCCTCTTTAACTATGGCTACACCTTC.

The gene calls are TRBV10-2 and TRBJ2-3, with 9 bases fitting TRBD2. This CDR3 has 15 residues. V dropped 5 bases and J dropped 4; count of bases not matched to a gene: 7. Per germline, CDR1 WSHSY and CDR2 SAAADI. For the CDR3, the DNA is TGCGCCAGCAGTTACGGGACTAGCAGGGCAGATACGCAGTATTTT. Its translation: CASSYGTSRADTQYF.

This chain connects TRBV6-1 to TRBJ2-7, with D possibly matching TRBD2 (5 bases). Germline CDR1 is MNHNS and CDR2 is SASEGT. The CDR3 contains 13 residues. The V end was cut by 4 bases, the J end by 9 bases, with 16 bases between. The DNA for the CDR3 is TGTGCCAGCAGTGCAAGTTGGGCCAGCGGGCAGTACTTC. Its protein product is CASSASWASGQYF.

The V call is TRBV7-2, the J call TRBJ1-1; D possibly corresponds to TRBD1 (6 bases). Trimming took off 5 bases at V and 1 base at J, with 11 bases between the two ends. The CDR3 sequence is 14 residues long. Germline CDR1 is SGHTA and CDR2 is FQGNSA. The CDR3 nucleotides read TGTGCCAGCAGCCTAGAGACAGGGAACACTGAAGCTTTCTTT. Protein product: CASSLETGNTEAFF.

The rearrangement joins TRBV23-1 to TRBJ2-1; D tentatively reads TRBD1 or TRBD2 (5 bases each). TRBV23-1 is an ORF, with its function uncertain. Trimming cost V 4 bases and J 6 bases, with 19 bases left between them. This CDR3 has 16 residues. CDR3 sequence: CASSLPKRDRLNEQFF. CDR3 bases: TGCGCCAGCAGTCTCCCGAAGAGGGACCGTCTCAATGAGCAGTTCTTC.

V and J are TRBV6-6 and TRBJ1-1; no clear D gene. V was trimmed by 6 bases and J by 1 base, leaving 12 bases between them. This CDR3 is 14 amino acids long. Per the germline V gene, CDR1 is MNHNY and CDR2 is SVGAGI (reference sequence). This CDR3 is CASRDLRGNTEAFF. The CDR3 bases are TGTGCCAGCAGGGACCTTCGGGGGAACACTGAAGCTTTCTTT.

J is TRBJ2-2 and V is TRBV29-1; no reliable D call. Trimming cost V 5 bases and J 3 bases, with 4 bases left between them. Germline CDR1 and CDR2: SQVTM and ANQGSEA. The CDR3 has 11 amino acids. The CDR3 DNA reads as TGCAGCGTTCAGGACACCGGGGAGCTGTTTTTT. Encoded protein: CSVQDTGELFF.

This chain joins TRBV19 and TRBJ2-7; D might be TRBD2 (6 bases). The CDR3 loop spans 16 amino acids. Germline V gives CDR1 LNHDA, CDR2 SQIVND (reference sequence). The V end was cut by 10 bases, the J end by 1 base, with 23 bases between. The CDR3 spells CAIGARGSGESYEQYF. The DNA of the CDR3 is TGTGCCATAGGAGCAAGGGGTAGCGGAGAATCCTACGAGCAGTACTTC.

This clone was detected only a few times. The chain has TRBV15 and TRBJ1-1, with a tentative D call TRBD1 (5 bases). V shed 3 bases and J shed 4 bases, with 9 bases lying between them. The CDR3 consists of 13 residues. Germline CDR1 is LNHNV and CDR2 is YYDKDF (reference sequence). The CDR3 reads CATSRGVITEAFF. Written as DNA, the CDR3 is TGTGCCACCAGCAGGGGGGTTATCACTGAAGCTTTCTTT.